One sample yielded the 20 T cell receptor beta chains listed below, sequenced in a study of circulating CD8 cells and anti-PD-1 response in melanoma. Live CD3+CD8+TCRalphabeta+ cells were sorted into four subsets by PD-1 and/or TIGIT. Each library started from around 15 ng of total RNA using the QIAseq Immune Repertoire TCR panel. A single record per CDR3 protein comes from TCRdb applying MiXCR to the reads. This table has roughly 320 distinct CDR3 sequences, approximately 4.9% appearing once. The input for sequencing was CD8+ T cells from PBMCs, taken at baseline or after one month of anti-PD-1 therapy (not recorded which). The receptors were sampled from a human donor with melanoma.

By its share, this clonotype is large. V usage is TRBV9 and J usage is TRBJ2-2; 10 bases are a match to TRBD2. In germline, CDR1 is SGDLS, CDR2 YYNGEE. Germline trimming cut 0 bases from V and 3 bases from J; bases unmatched to any gene: 8. There are 18 residues in the CDR3. CDR3 residues: CASSVVPSGRYDTGELFF. The DNA of the CDR3 is TGTGCCAGCAGCGTAGTGCCTAGCGGGAGATATGACACCGGGGAGCTGTTTTTT. The whole variable domain, remainder taken from reference TRBV9 and TRBJ2-2, is DSGVTQTPKHLITATGQRVTLRCSPRSGDLSVYWYQQSLDQGLQFLIQYYNGEERAKGNILERFSAQQFPDLHSELNLSSLELGDSALYFCASSVVPSGRYDTGELFFGEGSRLTVL.

This clonotype is categorized as large. In nucleotides, the CDR3 is TGCGCCAGCAGTGAGCTAAGCGGGTGGAACACCGGGGAGCTGTTTTTT. Translated: CASSELSGWNTGELFF. V gene TRBV4-1 combines with J gene TRBJ2-2; the D gene is possibly TRBD2 (6 bases). The CDR3 has 16 residues. Trimming cost V 6 bases and J 1 base, with 15 bases left between them. Germline values: CDR1 MGHRA, CDR2 YSYEKL.

In its sample, this clonotype ranks as large. The J gene is TRBJ2-1, the V gene TRBV29-1; TRBD2 matches 7 bases. The junction had 7 bases not matched to a gene; V was cut back by 4 bases and J by 1 base. From germline, CDR1 is SQVTM and CDR2 ANQGSEA. This CDR3 spans 15 amino acids. The CDR3 DNA reads as TGCAGCGTTGCCTTCGCGGGAGATTCCTACAATGAGCAGTTCTTC. Amino acid sequence: CSVAFAGDSYNEQFF.

This clonotype counts as medium-sized. J is TRBJ2-2 and V is TRBV29-1; either TRBD1 or TRBD2 may supply D (5 bases each). The V end lost 7 bases, the J end lost 0 bases, and 12 bases lay between the germline ends. This CDR3 comprises 14 residues. Germline V gene lookup returns CDR1 SQVTM and CDR2 ANQGSEA. In DNA form, the CDR3 reads TGCAGCGGGCGGGTACAGGCGAACACCGGGGAGCTGTTTTTT. Translating it yields CSGRVQANTGELFF.

This clonotype rates as large. The CDR3 sequence is CASSELIHEQYF. CDR3 sequence (DNA): TGTGCCAGCAGTGAATTGATCCACGAGCAGTACTTC. The chain recombines TRBV25-1 with TRBJ2-7; D remains ambiguous. Trimming stripped 1 base from V and 5 bases from J, with 6 bases between. Germline assignment: CDR1 MGHDK and CDR2 SYGVNS. The CDR3 loop spans 12 amino acids.

This clonotype is categorized as medium-sized (0.01 to 0.1%). With a much larger clone just one base away, this may be a read error. The chain recombines TRBV29-1 with TRBJ1-1; a possible D gene is TRBD1 (6 bases). This CDR3 region has 13 residues. Germline V CDR1 and CDR2: SQVTM, ANQGSEA. In DNA form, the CDR3 reads TGCAGCGTTGACAGGGGACCGAACACTGGAGCTTTCTTT. It yields the protein CSVDRGPNTGAFF.

This clonotype is large within its sample. The rearrangement uses TRBV29-1 and TRBJ2-1; D possibly corresponds to TRBD2 (5 bases). Trimming took off 6 bases at V and 1 base at J, with 13 bases between the two ends. The germline CDR1 and CDR2 sequences are SQVTM and ANQGSEA. The CDR3 is 14 amino acids. CDR3 bases: TGCAGCGTCGGAGGCTGGGATTCCTACAATGAGCAGTTCTTC. Translated: CSVGGWDSYNEQFF.

This clonotype is categorized as medium-sized. The junction departs from the called germline gene at one end, perhaps through a read error. The genes are TRBV6-2 or TRBV6-3 and TRBJ2-1; 11 nucleotides line up with TRBD2. This CDR3 is 15 amino acids long. Germline V lookup: CDR1 MNHEY, CDR2 SVGEGT. The DNA for the CDR3 is TGTGCCAGCAGCCCCGGACTAGCGGGTTACAATGGGCAGTTCTTC. Amino acid sequence: CASSPGLAGYNGQFF.

Note on this clonotype: Just one base apart from a much larger clone, this may be a read error. V is TRBV19 and J is TRBJ2-7, with 10 positions matching TRBD1. CDR1 is LNHDA, CDR2 SQIVND, per germline (reference sequence). The CDR3 sequence is 13 residues long. The CDR3 is CAISPGQGYKQYF. Written as DNA, the CDR3 is TGTGCGATCAGCCCGGGACAGGGGTACAAGCAGTACTTC.

By share, this clonotype counts as large (0.1 to 1%). This chain uses TRBV13 with TRBJ2-7; no definite D call. With 3 bases removed from V and 6 bases from J, the gap between germline ends came to 15 bases. The germline V gene has CDR1 PRHDT and CDR2 FYEKMQ (reference sequence). This CDR3 has 14 amino acids. In nucleotides, the CDR3 is TGTGCCAGCAGCTTTAGCCTTTTCGCAGCCGAGCAGTACTTC. As protein: CASSFSLFAAEQYF.

This clonotype is categorized as large (0.1 to 1%). The chain carries TRBV29-1 and TRBJ2-2; D gene unclear. Trimming stripped 7 bases from V and 7 bases from J, with 7 bases between. CDR1 is SQVTM, CDR2 ANQGSEA, per germline. The CDR3 consists of 10 residues. CDR3 in amino acids: CSALSGELFF. The DNA of the CDR3 is TGCAGCGCCCTGAGCGGGGAGCTGTTTTTT.

This clonotype is large by share. The chain uses TRBV19 and TRBJ2-1; D perhaps matches TRBD2 (6 bases). Germline CDR1 is LNHDA and CDR2 is SQIVND (reference sequence). This CDR3 region has 16 residues. Trimming removed 1 base from V and 0 bases from J, with 10 bases in between. The CDR3 here is CASSIGAGSSYNEQFF. The CDR3 coding sequence is TGTGCCAGTAGTATAGGCGCGGGGAGCTCCTACAATGAGCAGTTCTTC.

Judged by abundance, this clonotype is large. This sequence joins TRBV29-1 and TRBJ2-7; D remains ambiguous. With 0 bases removed from V and 1 base from J, the gap between germline ends came to 10 bases. In germline, CDR1 is SQVTM, CDR2 ANQGSEA. The CDR3 extends over 14 amino acids. DNA for the CDR3: TGCAGCGTTGAAGATCGGCAGGAATCCTACGAGCAGTACTTC. This gives the protein CSVEDRQESYEQYF.

This clonotype is labeled as medium-sized. The conserved closing phenylalanine or tryptophan is absent in this CDR3, likely reflecting a read error. This chain links TRBV4-1 with TRBJ2-5; D is ambiguous. The CDR3 loop spans 13 amino acids. Germline values: CDR1 MGHRA, CDR2 YSYEKL. With 0 bases removed from V and 5 bases from J, the gap between germline ends came to 7 bases. In nucleotides, the CDR3 is TGCGCCAGCAGCCAAGAAGGGCATGAGACCCAGTACTCC. It codes for CASSQEGHETQYS.

In its sample, this clonotype ranks as large (0.1 to 1%). J is TRBJ2-3 and V is TRBV2; TRBD1 matches 10 bases. The junction had 6 bases not matched to a gene; V was cut back by 6 bases and J by 6 bases. The CDR3 sequence is 14 residues long. CDR1 SNHLY and CDR2 FYNNEI come from the germline V gene. The CDR3 sequence: CASSDGTGVDTQYF. In nucleotides, the CDR3 is TGTGCCAGCAGCGATGGGACAGGGGTGGATACGCAGTATTTT.

In its sample, this clonotype is medium-sized (0.01 to 0.1%). The chain is built from TRBV6-6 and TRBJ2-3, with 7 positions matching TRBD1. This CDR3 spans 15 amino acids. Germline trimming cut 6 bases from V and 2 bases from J; bases unmatched to any gene: 8. The germline V gene has CDR1 MNHNY and CDR2 SVGAGI (reference sequence). CDR3 protein: CASSRRQGPTDTQYF. CDR3 DNA sequence: TGTGCCAGCAGCCGGAGACAGGGACCCACAGATACGCAGTATTTT.

This clonotype is large by share. The chain links TRBV7-2 to TRBJ2-1; tentatively, D is TRBD1 or TRBD2 (6 bases each). This CDR3 is 14 amino acids long. The ends were cut back, 0 bases at V and 10 bases at J, with 13 bases in the middle. The germline CDR1 and CDR2 sequences are SGHTA and FQGNSA. The CDR3: CASSLAGGPIEQFF. CDR3 DNA sequence: TGTGCCAGCAGCTTAGCGGGGGGCCCCATCGAGCAGTTCTTC.

In its sample, this clonotype is large. The gene calls are TRBV29-1 and TRBJ1-2; 8 bases line up with TRBD1. The V gene end was trimmed by 7 bases and the J gene end by 3 bases; junction bases not matched to a gene: 7. The V gene's germline CDR1 is SQVTM and CDR2 ANQGSEA. This CDR3 has 13 residues. CDR3 loop: CSASTGVYYGYTF. CDR3 bases: TGCAGCGCCTCGACAGGGGTTTACTATGGCTACACCTTC.

In its sample, this clonotype is large. The V call is TRBV9, the J call TRBJ2-1; D gene unclear. Looked up from germline, CDR1 is SGDLS and CDR2 is YYNGEE. This CDR3 has 13 residues. Deletions cut 2 bases from V and 3 bases from J, with 6 bases between. This CDR3 is CASSVNSYNEQFF. For the CDR3, the DNA is TGTGCCAGCAGCGTGAACAGCTACAATGAGCAGTTCTTC.

This clonotype is large by share. The chain couples TRBV5-8 to TRBJ1-1, with 7 bases fitting TRBD1. This CDR3 has 16 amino acids. Germline CDR1 SGHTS, CDR2 YDEGEE. V lost 4 bases to trimming and J lost 0 bases; unmatched junction nucleotides: 9. The CDR3 spells CASSIDRETMNTEAFF. The CDR3 DNA reads as TGTGCCAGCAGCATCGACAGGGAAACCATGAACACTGAAGCTTTCTTT. Based on the CDR3 plus reference TRBV5-8 and TRBJ1-1, the full variable domain is EAGVTQSPTHLIKTRGQQATLRCSPISGHTSVYWYQQALGLGLQFLLWYDEGEERNRGNFPPRFSGRQFPNYSSELNVNALELEDSALYLCASSIDRETMNTEAFFGQGTRLTVV.